What follows are 12 T cell receptor beta chains derived from one specimen sequenced in a study of cytomegalovirus exposure and HLA in healthy donors (dated by TCRdb to about 2017). The library was built by means of the immunoSEQ multiplex PCR assay. For the multiplex PCR, a mixture combining 60 forward primers for TCR Vbeta segments and 13 reverse primers for TCR Jbeta segments was used. TCRdb's version of the immuneACCESS table is confined to in-frame rearrangements and falls short of the full clone set. An unresolved V gene accounts for under half of the shortfall where checked; the remainder is of unknown origin. This sample's table contains approximately 200,000 clones. The ten largest clonotypes hold around 0.74% of the sample. The sample consisted of PBMCs. Source of these receptors: a boy between 10 and 17 years old in good health and CMV-seronegative.

V and J are TRBV6-6 and TRBJ1-6; D is undetermined. V lost 2 bases to trimming and J lost 8 bases, with 7 bases between them. Germline V gene data show CDR1 as MNHNY and CDR2 as SVGAGI (reference sequence). This CDR3 is built from 13 residues. Here the CDR3 DNA reads TGTGCCAGCAGTTACCATTCGGATTCACCCCTCCACTTT. Translating gives CASSYHSDSPLHF.

This chain links TRBV27 with TRBJ1-2; 9 bases map to TRBD1. Germline assignment: CDR1 MNHEY and CDR2 SMNVEV (reference sequence). Germline trimming cut 2 bases from V and 6 bases from J; bases unmatched to any gene: 4. The CDR3 extends over 14 amino acids. CDR3 in amino acids: CASSLAGTGHGYTF. The CDR3 region has the DNA TGTGCCAGCAGTTTAGCTGGGACAGGGCATGGCTACACCTTC.

Regarding this clone: At one end the junction does not follow the germline gene, possibly because of a read error. The chain is built from TRBV19 and TRBJ1-1; D is unresolved. There are 11 residues in the CDR3. Per germline, CDR1 LNHDA and CDR2 SQIVND (reference sequence). CDR3 sequence: CASSIGEAGNF. For the CDR3, the DNA is TGTGCCAGTAGTATTGGGGAGGCGGGCAACTTT.

The rearrangement uses TRBV11-2 and TRBJ2-2; 7 positions match TRBD2. V trimming: 7 bases; J trimming: 8 bases; junction bases outside the gene matches: 16. Germline V gene data show CDR1 as SGHAT and CDR2 as FQNNGV. CDR3 length: 16 residues. In DNA form, the CDR3 reads TGTGCCAGCACCAATCCTTGGACTAGGAGTGCAGGGGAGCTGTTTTTT. Its protein is CASTNPWTRSAGELFF.

V usage is TRBV6-5 and J usage is TRBJ1-2, with 7 bases that match TRBD1. V lost 4 bases to trimming and J lost 6 bases; unmatched junction nucleotides: 5. Per germline, CDR1 MNHEY and CDR2 SVGAGI. The CDR3 is 13 amino acids. This CDR3 is CASSLGQTHGYTF. In DNA form, the CDR3 reads TGTGCCAGCAGTTTGGGACAGACCCATGGCTACACCTTC.

The V and J genes are TRBV7-6 and TRBJ2-3, with TRBD1 matching 9 bases. CDR1 and CDR2 (germline): SGHVS, FNYEAQ. Germline trimming cut 5 bases from V and 7 bases from J; bases unmatched to any gene: 7. The CDR3 is 14 amino acids. The CDR3 is CASSHGQGSNTQYF. The CDR3 region has the DNA TGTGCCAGCAGCCACGGACAGGGGTCAAATACGCAGTATTTT.

V and J are TRBV7-9 and TRBJ1-1; D possibly corresponds to TRBD1 (6 bases). This CDR3 comprises 15 residues. V shed 5 bases and J shed 8 bases, with 21 bases lying between them. Germline V gives CDR1 SEHNR, CDR2 FQNEAQ (reference sequence). CDR3 in DNA: TGTGCCAGCAGCGTCGCGGTAAGGACAGTAGCAGAAGCTTTCTTT. As protein: CASSVAVRTVAEAFF.

The chain links TRBV4-2 to TRBJ1-4; D remains unclear. V lost 1 base and J lost 5, with 17 bases in between. This CDR3 spans 17 amino acids. Germline V CDR1 and CDR2: LGHNA, YNFKEQ. This CDR3 is CASSQVLSQPANEKLFF. CDR3 nucleotide sequence: TGTGCCAGCAGCCAAGTCTTGTCACAGCCCGCCAATGAAAAACTGTTTTTT.

The chain couples TRBV30 to TRBJ1-2; the D gene is possibly TRBD1 (6 bases). This CDR3 has 13 residues. Germline assignment: CDR1 GTSNPN and CDR2 SVGIG (reference sequence). Trimming shortened V by 2 bases and J by 8 bases, and 15 bases separated the two germline ends. DNA for the CDR3: TGTGCCTGGAGTCAGGACAGAGTTACGGGCTACACCTTC. Its protein product is CAWSQDRVTGYTF.

The chain has TRBV7-3 and TRBJ2-1; possible D gene TRBD2, 7 bases. V lost 2 bases and J lost 0, with 14 bases in between. The germline gives CDR1 SGHTA, CDR2 FQGTGA. The CDR3 loop spans 17 amino acids. CDR3 sequence: CASSLRGGGSSYNEQFF. DNA of the CDR3: TGTGCCAGCAGCTTACGAGGGGGGGGAAGCTCCTACAATGAGCAGTTCTTC.

This chain uses TRBV30 with TRBJ1-5; TRBD1 agrees at 9 bases. The CDR3 extends over 15 amino acids. Per the germline V gene, CDR1 is GTSNPN and CDR2 is SVGIG (reference sequence). Trimming took 2 bases from V and 4 from J; bases not matched to a gene: 6. The CDR3 region is CAWSTGGGGNQPQHF. The CDR3 bases are TGTGCCTGGAGTACAGGGGGCGGTGGGAATCAGCCCCAGCATTTT.

The genes are TRBV5-1 and TRBJ2-2; 7 nucleotides match TRBD1. This CDR3 is 14 amino acids long. Germline V gives CDR1 SGHRS, CDR2 YFSETQ. The junction had 7 bases not matched to a gene; V was cut back by 5 bases and J by 6 bases. The CDR3, as DNA: TGCGCCAGCAGTTCCCGACAGGGTGCCGGGGAGCTGTTTTTT. Amino acid sequence: CASSSRQGAGELFF.